This record covers a single T cell receptor (beta chain). Its matching antigen is unknown. The V and J ends lost 1 base and 2 bases, in that order; junction bases with no gene match: 0. Germline V gene data show CDR1 as SGHTA and CDR2 as FQGNSA. This CDR3 has 14 residues. This entry comes from a study of OX40 agonist ivuxolimab in advanced cancers. Profiling relied on immunoSEQ multiplex PCR, and the TCRdb table lists in-frame clones only, not all of them. Altogether 50,000 to 65,000 clones are present, roughly 90% being singletons, with the ten largest covering over 2.5%. General study points: Partial responders at 0.1-3.0 mg/kg showed near-lowest clonal expansion.

V and J are TRBV7-2 and TRBJ2-7, with 9 bases lining up with TRBD2. The receptor comes from an adult with an advanced solid tumor such as melanoma, head and neck, liver or kidney cancer. The sequenced sample was CD4+ or CD8+ T cells sorted from blood, obtained in a trial of the OX40 agonist ivuxolimab. CDR3 bases: TGTGCCAGCAGCTTAGAGCGGGGGGCCTACGAGCAGTACTTC. Translation: CASSLERGAYEQYF. The complete variable domain, with remaining parts taken from reference TRBV7-2 and TRBJ2-7, reads GAGVSQSPSNKVTEKGKDVELRCDPISGHTALYWYRQSLGQGLEFLIYFQGNSAPDKSGLPSDRFSAERTGGSVSTLTIQRTQQEDSAVYLCASSLERGAYEQYFGPGTRLTVT.